These T cell receptor beta chains were read from a single sample in a study of response to subunit inactivated influenza vaccine. TCRdb re-called the RT-PCR reads through MiXCR, storing one row per CDR3 protein. The sample shows hundreds of thousands of distinct CDR3 sequences, 15% to 19% of them seen only once. The input for sequencing was PBMCs from blood, taken approximately 13 days after vaccination. Every receptor here comes from a man aged 50-60 years who received an inactivated influenza vaccine. Both conserved end residues are part of each CDR3. A D gene is named only where the DNA matches it firmly. Clone size is stated in some rows and not others, as once, few, many or a class when expanded.

TGTGCCAGCAGTAGGACAGGGACCACAGATACGCAGTATTTT,CASSRTGTTDTQYF,TRBJ2-3,TRBV6-4,TRBD1,many
TGTGCCAGCAGCCCCCTGGGGAGTCCGAACACTGAAGCTTTCTTT,CASSPLGSPNTEAFF,TRBJ1-1,TRBV3-1,NA,few
TGTGCCAGCAGCGGACTAGCTCATGAGCAGTTCTTC,CASSGLAHEQFF,TRBJ2-1,TRBV27,TRBD2,NA
TGCAGCGTTGAATTACTCGGGGGACAAGAGACCCAGTACTTC,CSVELLGGQETQYF,TRBJ2-5,TRBV29-1,NA,few
TGTGCCAGCAGTCACGACAGGGTTGGGCCCCAGCATTTT,CASSHDRVGPQHF,TRBJ1-5,TRBV12-3/TRBV12-4,TRBD1,few
TGTGCCAGCAGCAACCCGGGCTGGCAGTACAATGAGCAGTTCTTC,CASSNPGWQYNEQFF,TRBJ2-1,TRBV9,NA,NA
TGTGCCATCAGGCCAGGGGGCGCGAATCAGCCCCAGCATTTT,CAIRPGGANQPQHF,TRBJ1-5,TRBV10-3,TRBD1,NA
TGCGCCAGCAGCCAAGATGGAGCAGCGGGCGATACGCAGTATTTT,CASSQDGAAGDTQYF,TRBJ2-3,TRBV4-1,NA,few
TGTGCCAGCAGCGTAGGATGGGGCAAGAACACCGGGGAGCTGTTTTTT,CASSVGWGKNTGELFF,TRBJ2-2,TRBV9,NA,NA
TGCAGTGCTAGAGATGGGAACGGTGTCTACGAGCAGTACTTC,CSARDGNGVYEQYF,TRBJ2-7,TRBV20-1,NA,few
TGCGCCAGCAGCTTACGGGGAAAGGACACCGGGGAGCTGTTTTTT,CASSLRGKDTGELFF,TRBJ2-2,TRBV5-1,NA,few
TGTGCCAGCAGCTTTCGGGCCCGTGGTTACACCTTC,CASSFRARGYTF,TRBJ1-2,TRBV5-4,NA,NA
TGTGCCAGCAGCCAGACTTCCTCCGGTGGCTACACCTTC,CASSQTSSGGYTF,TRBJ1-2,TRBV7-2,NA,few
TGTGCCAGCAGACCTCCAGACAGAAACATTCAGTACTTC,CASRPPDRNIQYF,TRBJ2-4,TRBV6-6,NA,NA
TGTGCCAGCAGTTACCGGCTAGCGGGAGCGGATGAGCAGTTCTTC,CASSYRLAGADEQFF,TRBJ2-1,TRBV6-2/TRBV6-3,TRBD2,few